This T cell receptor (beta chain) was identified during a study of OX40 agonist ivuxolimab in advanced cancers. Describing the broader study: Ivuxolimab, which targeted the costimulatory receptor OX40 (CD134), was an agonistic, fully human IgG2 monoclonal antibody. Prior anti-PD-1, anti-PD-L1 or anti-CTLA-4 therapy was permitted, and approximately 41% of dose-escalation patients had received checkpoint inhibitors. Peripheral TCRbeta sequencing was intended to test whether TCR sequence diversity was altered and clonal T-cell expansion was caused by ivuxolimab. A male proportion of roughly 80% and a mean age of 60 years, ranging from roughly 23 to 85, were recorded for the dose-escalation cohort. Of the roughly 51 patients in dose escalation, 19 had hepatocellular carcinoma, approximately 15 had melanoma, 9 had renal cell carcinoma and 9 had head and neck cancer. Intravenous ivuxolimab was administered to patients every 2 weeks at six dose levels: 0.01, 0.1, 0.3, 1.5, 3 and 10 mg/kg. The paper covers the monotherapy dose-escalation part of the phase I ivuxolimab trial, which included N of about 56 patients. Three dose-escalation patients achieved partial responses, one with hepatocellular carcinoma and two with cutaneous melanoma.

The trial excluded patients who had a history of autoimmune disease or were on systemic immunosuppression. In every dose cohort, peripheral blood was drawn for TCR sequencing at baseline, cycle 4 day 1, and cycle 7 day 1. The samples were taken from a phase I, first-in-human, multicenter, open-label dose-escalation trial of ivuxolimab. Adults with locally advanced or metastatic head and neck squamous cell, hepatocellular, melanoma or renal cell carcinoma were enrolled in the trial. Before TCR sequencing, CD4+ T cells and CD8+ T cells were sorted from peripheral blood as separate populations. Counted from cysteine to phenylalanine, this CDR3 has 15 amino acids. Only the CDR3 DNA is retained, 45 bases long and in frame from the first base. V is pruned by 2 bases and J by 5 bases, leaving 6 bases of the junction without a gene match. From the germline V gene, CDR1 is MGHRA and CDR2 is YSYEKL. Study-wide findings and limitations: In the 0.1-3.0 mg/kg groups, partial responders were among the patients with the lowest normalized peripheral clonal expansion, particularly in CD8+ T cells. On average, CD8+ T cells showed more expanded clones than CD4+ T cells after ivuxolimab. Low levels of normalized T-cell clonal expansion were also shown by some nonresponding patients. Which antigens the clonally expanded peripheral T cells were specific for was not determined. At doses of 0.1 to 3.0 mg/kg, clonal expansion of both CD4+ and CD8+ blood T cells was observed from baseline to week 6.

Genomic DNA was extracted from sorted cells for sequencing of the TCRbeta CDR3 region. The immunoSEQ Assay was used for sequencing of TCRbeta CDR3 regions. TCRdb stores this immuneACCESS table with in-frame sequences only. Part of the clones is absent; in the studies checked, under half of the shortfall reflects unresolved V genes, and no reason is known for the rest. The sample profile shows tens of thousands of clones; roughly 79% of them were found once. The top ten clones comprise about 20% of the sample. Notes on this clone: Its antigen is unknown. No per-base quality is available; no much larger clone lies one base away.

Sequenced material: CD4+ or CD8+ T cells sorted from blood, taken in a trial of the OX40 agonist ivuxolimab. The chain is made from TRBV4-1 and TRBJ2-1, with 7 bases matching TRBD1. The sequence was obtained from an adult with an advanced solid tumor such as melanoma, head and neck, liver or kidney cancer. The CDR3: CASSQPGGIDNEQFF. The DNA reads as follows: TGCGCCAGCAGCCAACCAGGGGGTATTGACAATGAGCAGTTCTTC.